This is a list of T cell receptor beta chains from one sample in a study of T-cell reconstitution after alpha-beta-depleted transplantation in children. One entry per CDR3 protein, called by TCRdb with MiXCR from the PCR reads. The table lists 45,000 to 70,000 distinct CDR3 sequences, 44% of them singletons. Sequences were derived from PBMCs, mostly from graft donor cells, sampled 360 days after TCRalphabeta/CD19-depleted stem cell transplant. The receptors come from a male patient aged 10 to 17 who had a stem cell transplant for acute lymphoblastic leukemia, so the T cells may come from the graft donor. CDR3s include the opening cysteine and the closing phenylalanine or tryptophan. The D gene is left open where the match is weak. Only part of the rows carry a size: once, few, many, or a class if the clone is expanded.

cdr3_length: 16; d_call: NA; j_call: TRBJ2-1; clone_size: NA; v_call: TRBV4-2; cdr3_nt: TGTGCCAGCAGCTTCATTAAAGGGGATCTTTACAATGAGCAGTTCTTC; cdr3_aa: CASSFIKGDLYNEQFF
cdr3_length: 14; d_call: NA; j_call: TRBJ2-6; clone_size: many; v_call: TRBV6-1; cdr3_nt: TGTGCCAGCACCCCAGGGTCTGGGGCCAACGTCCTGACTTTC; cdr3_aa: CASTPGSGANVLTF
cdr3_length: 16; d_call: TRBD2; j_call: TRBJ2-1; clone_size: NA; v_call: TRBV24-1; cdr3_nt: TGTGCCACCAGTGATTCACTAGCGGGGTGGAATAATGAGCAGTTCTTC; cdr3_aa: CATSDSLAGWNNEQFF
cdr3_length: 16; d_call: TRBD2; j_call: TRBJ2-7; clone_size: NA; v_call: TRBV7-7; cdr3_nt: TGTGCTAGCAGCCCATTACTAGCGGGACCGAGTTACGAGCAGTACTTC; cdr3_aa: CASSPLLAGPSYEQYF
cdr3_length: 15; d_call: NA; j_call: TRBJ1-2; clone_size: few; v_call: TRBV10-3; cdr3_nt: TGTGCCATCAAGGACCTGTCCGGGACACATTATGGCTACACCTTC; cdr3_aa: CAIKDLSGTHYGYTF
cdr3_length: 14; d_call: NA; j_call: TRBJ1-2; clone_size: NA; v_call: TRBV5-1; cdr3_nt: TGCGCCAGCAGCTTGGGGGACTCAAACTATGGCTACACCTTC; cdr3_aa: CASSLGDSNYGYTF
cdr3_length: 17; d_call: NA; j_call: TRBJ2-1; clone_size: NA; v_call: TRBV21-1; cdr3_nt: TGTGCCAGCAGCAAAGCGGCTAGCGGGGTCTCCTACAATGAGCAGTTCTTC; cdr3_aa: CASSKAASGVSYNEQFF
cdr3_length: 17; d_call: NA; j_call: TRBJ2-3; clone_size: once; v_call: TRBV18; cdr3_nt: TGTGCCAGCTCACGATCCCTGGGCGATCTCAACACAGATACGCAGTATTTT; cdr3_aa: CASSRSLGDLNTDTQYF
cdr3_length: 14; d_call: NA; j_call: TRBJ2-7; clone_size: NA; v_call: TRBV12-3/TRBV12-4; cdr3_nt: TGTGCCAGCAGTTTAGGGGTAATCTCCTATGAGCAGTACTTC; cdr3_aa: CASSLGVISYEQYF
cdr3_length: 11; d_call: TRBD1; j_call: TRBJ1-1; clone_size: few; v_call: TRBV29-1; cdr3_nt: TGCAGCGCTGGAAGACAGGGATGGGCTTTCTTT; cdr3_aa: CSAGRQGWAFF
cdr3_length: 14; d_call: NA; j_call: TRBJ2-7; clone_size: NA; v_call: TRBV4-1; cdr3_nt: TGCGCCAGCAGCCTACGGACTGGCCTCTACGAGCAGTACTTC; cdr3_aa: CASSLRTGLYEQYF
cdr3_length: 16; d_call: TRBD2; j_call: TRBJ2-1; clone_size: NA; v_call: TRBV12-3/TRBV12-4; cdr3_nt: TGTGCCAGCAGTCATAGCGGGAGGGCCCTCAGGAATGAGCAGTTCTTC; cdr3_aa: CASSHSGRALRNEQFF
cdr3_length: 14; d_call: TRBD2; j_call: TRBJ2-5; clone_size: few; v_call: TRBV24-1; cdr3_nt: TGTGCCACCAGCCAGCGGGGTATCCAAGAGACCCAGTACTTC; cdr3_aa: CATSQRGIQETQYF
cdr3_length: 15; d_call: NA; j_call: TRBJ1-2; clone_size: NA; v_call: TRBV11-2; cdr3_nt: TGTGCCAGCAGATCCGTTGCCAGGGGAAAGTCTGGCTACACCTTC; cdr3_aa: CASRSVARGKSGYTF
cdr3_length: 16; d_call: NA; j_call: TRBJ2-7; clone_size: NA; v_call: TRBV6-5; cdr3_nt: TGTGCCAGCAGTTACTTTGCTTGGGTGGAGTCCTACGAGCAGTACTTC; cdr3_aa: CASSYFAWVESYEQYF
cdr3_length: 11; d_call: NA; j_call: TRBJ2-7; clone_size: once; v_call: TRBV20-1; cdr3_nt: TGCAGTGCTAGAAAGGGATACGAGCAGTACTTC; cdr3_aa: CSARKGYEQYF
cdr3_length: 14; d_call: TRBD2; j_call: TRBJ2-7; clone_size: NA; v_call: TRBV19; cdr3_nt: TGTGCCAGTAGTTCTAGCGGGAGCAGCTACGAGCAGTACTTC; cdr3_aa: CASSSSGSSYEQYF
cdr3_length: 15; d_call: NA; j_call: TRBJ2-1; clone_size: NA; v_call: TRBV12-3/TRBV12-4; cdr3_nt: TGTGCCAGCAGTTTAGCCGGACCCTACTACAATGAGCAGTTCTTC; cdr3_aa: CASSLAGPYYNEQFF
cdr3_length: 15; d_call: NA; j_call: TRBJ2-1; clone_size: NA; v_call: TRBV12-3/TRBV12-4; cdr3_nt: TGTGCCAGCAGTTTGCGCGGGCCAAACGCGGATGAGCAGTTCTTC; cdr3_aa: CASSLRGPNADEQFF
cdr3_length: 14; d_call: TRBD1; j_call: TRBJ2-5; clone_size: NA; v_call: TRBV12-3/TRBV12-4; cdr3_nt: TGTGCCAGCAGTTTAGCGACAGGGTTGGAGACCCAGTACTTC; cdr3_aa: CASSLATGLETQYF
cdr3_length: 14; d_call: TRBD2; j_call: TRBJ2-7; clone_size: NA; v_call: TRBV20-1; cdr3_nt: TGCAGTGCTAGAGCGGCGCGGGGGGCCTACGAGCAGTACTTC; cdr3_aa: CSARAARGAYEQYF
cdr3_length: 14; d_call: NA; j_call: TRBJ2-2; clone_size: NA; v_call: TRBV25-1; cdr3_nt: TGTGCCAGCAGTTGGGCGGGGAATACCGGGGAGCTGTTTTTT; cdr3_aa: CASSWAGNTGELFF
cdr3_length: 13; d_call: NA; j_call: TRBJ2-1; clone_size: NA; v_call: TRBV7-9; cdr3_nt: TGTGCCACTGCCGGGACCGGCGGTGATGAGCAGTTCTTC; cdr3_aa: CATAGTGGDEQFF
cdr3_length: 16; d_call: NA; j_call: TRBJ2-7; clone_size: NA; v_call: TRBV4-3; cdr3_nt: TGCGCCAGCAGCCAAGAAAGTCTTACCCCCTTCTACGAGCAGTACTTC; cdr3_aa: CASSQESLTPFYEQYF
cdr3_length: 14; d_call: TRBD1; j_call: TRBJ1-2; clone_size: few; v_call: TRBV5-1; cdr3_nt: TGCGCCAGCAGCTTGTCAGGGGGCAACTATGGCTACACCTTC; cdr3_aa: CASSLSGGNYGYTF
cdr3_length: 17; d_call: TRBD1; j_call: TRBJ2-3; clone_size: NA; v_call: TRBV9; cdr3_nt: TGTGCCAGCAGCGTGCCGGGACAGGGGGGCGAGTCAGATACGCAGTATTTT; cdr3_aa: CASSVPGQGGESDTQYF
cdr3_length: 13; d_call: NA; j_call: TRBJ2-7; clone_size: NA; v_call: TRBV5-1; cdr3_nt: TGCGCCAGCAGCTTGGCGTGGTCCTACGAGCAGTACTTC; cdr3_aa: CASSLAWSYEQYF
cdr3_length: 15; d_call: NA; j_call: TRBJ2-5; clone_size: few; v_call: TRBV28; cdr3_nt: TGTGCCAGCGAGTGCCCCACTCGGGTCGGGGAGACCCAGTACTTC; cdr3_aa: CASECPTRVGETQYF
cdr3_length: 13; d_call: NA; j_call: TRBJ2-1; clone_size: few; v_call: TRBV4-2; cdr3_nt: TGTGCCAGCAGCCAAGAACTACTAAGACCTCGGTTCTTC; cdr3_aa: CASSQELLRPRFF
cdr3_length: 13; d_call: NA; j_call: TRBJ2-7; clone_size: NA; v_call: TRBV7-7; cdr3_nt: TGTGCCAGCAGCCCCGGGCGCAGCTACGAGCAGTACTTC; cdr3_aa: CASSPGRSYEQYF
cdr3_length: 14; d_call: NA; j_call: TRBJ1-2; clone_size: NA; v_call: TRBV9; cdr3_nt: TGTGCCAGCAGCGTAAGCGAGGAACACTATGGCTACACCTTC; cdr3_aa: CASSVSEEHYGYTF
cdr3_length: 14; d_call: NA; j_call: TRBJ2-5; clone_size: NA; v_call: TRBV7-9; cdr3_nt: TGTGCCAGCAGCTCCAGTAGCGCCCAAGAGACCCAGTACTTC; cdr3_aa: CASSSSSAQETQYF
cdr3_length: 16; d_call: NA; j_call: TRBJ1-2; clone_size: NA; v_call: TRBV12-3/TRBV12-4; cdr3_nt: TGTGCCAGCAGTTTAGGGACCGGGACGAAGGGCGAAGGCTACACCTTC; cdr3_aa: CASSLGTGTKGEGYTF
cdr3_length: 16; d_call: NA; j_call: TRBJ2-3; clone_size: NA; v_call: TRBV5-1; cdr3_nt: TGCGCCAGCAGCGTGCCGGCGGTAGGTGTAGCAGATACGCAGTATTTT; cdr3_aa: CASSVPAVGVADTQYF
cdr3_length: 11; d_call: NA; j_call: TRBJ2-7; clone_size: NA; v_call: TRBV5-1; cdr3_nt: TGCGCCAGCAGCACCGGGTGGGAGCAGTACTTC; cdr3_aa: CASSTGWEQYF
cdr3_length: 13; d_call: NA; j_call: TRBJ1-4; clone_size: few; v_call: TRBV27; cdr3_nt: TGTGCCAGCAGCCCTGACGCCAATGAAAAACTGTTTTTT; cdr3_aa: CASSPDANEKLFF
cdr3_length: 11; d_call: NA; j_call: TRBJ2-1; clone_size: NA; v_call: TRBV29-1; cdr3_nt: TGCAGCGTTGATGAGGAGGGGGAGCAGTTCTTC; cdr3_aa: CSVDEEGEQFF
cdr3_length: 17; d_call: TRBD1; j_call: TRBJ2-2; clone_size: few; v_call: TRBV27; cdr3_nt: TGTGCCAGCAGTCCGACCTATGGGACAGGGGATACCGGGGAGCTGTTTTTT; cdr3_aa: CASSPTYGTGDTGELFF
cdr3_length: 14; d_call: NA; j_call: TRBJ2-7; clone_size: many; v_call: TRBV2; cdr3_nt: TGTGCCAGCATGATGTGGGGCGCATCGGGCGAGCAGTACTTC; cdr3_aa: CASMMWGASGEQYF
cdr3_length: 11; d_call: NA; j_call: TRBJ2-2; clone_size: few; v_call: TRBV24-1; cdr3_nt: TGTGCCACCCAAATGGGCGGGGAGCTGTTTTTT; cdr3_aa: CATQMGGELFF
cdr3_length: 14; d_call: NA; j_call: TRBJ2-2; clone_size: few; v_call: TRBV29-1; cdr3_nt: TGCAGCGTTTTGCGGGGAGATTACACCGGGGAGCTGTTTTTT; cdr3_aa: CSVLRGDYTGELFF
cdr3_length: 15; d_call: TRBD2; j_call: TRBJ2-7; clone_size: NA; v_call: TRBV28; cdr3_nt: TGTGCCAGCAGCCTAGGACTAGCGGGAGCTGGCGAGCAGTACTTC; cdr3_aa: CASSLGLAGAGEQYF
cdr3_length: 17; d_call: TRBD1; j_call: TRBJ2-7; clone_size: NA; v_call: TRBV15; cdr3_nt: TGTGCCACCAGCAGCCGGGACAGGGGGTCCTGGACCTACGAGCAGTACTTC; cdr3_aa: CATSSRDRGSWTYEQYF
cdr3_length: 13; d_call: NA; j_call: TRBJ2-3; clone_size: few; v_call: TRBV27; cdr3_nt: TGTGCCAGCAGCCACAGTAGCACAGATACGCAGTATTTT; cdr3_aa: CASSHSSTDTQYF
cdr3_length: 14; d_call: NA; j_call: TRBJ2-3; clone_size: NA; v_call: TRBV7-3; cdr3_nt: TGTGCCAGCAGCTTACGTCCTAGTGGGGATACGCAGTATTTT; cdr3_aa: CASSLRPSGDTQYF
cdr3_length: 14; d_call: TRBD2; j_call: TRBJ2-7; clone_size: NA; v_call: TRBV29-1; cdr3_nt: TGCAGCGTTGGCCTACTAGCGCCTCCCTACGAGCAGTACTTC; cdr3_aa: CSVGLLAPPYEQYF
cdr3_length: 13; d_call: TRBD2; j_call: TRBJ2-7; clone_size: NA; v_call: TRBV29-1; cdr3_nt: TGCAGCGTCCGGACTAGCCGCTCCTACGAGCAGTACTTC; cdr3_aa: CSVRTSRSYEQYF
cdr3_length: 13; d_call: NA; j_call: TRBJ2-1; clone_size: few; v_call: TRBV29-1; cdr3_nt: TGCAGCGTTGCAGAACGTTTGGGGAATGAGCAGTTCTTC; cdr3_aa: CSVAERLGNEQFF
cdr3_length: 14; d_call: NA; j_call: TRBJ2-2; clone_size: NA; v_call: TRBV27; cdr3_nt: TGTGCCAGCAGTCCTAGGCGGCTGGTCGGGGAGCTGTTTTTT; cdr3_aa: CASSPRRLVGELFF
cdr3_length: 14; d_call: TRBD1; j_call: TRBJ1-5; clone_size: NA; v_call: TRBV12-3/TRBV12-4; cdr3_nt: TGTGCCAGCAGTAACAGGGGGCTCAATCAGCCCCAGCATTTT; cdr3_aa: CASSNRGLNQPQHF
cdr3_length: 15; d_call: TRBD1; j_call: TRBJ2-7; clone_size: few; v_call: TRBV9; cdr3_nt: TGTGCCAGCAGCGTGGCTGGGACAGGGTCCCACGAGCAGTACTTC; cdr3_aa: CASSVAGTGSHEQYF
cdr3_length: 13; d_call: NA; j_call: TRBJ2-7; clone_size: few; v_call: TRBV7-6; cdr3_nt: TGTGCCAGCGCCCCAGGAGCAAGCTACGAGCAGTACTTC; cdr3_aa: CASAPGASYEQYF
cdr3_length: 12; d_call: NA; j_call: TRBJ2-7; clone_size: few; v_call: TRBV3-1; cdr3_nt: TGTGCCAGCAGCCAAGCAACGAACGAGCAGTACTTC; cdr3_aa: CASSQATNEQYF
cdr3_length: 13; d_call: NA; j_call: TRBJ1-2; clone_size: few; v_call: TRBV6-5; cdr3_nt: TGTGCCAGCAGTTACGCTGGGACCTATGGCTACACCTTC; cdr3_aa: CASSYAGTYGYTF
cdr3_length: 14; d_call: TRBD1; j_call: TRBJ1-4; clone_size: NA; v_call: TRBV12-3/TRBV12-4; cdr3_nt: TGTGCCAGCAGCCTCGGGACAGACGGTGAAAAACTGTTTTTT; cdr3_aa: CASSLGTDGEKLFF
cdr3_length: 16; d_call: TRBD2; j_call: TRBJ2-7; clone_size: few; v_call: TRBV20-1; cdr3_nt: TGCAGTGCTCGCCCGGCGATAGCGGGGTACTCCTACGAGCAGTACTTC; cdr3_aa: CSARPAIAGYSYEQYF
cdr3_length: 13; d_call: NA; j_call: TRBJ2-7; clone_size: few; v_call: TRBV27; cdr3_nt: TGTGCCAGCAGTTTAGGGAGGGGGCGCGAGCAGTACTTC; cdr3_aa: CASSLGRGREQYF
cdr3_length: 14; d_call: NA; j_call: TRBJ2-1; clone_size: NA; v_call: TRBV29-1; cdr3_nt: TGCAGCGTTGCGCGAGCGACCTCCTACAATGAGCAGTTCTTC; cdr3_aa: CSVARATSYNEQFF